The 20 T cell receptor beta chains below all came from one sample that was sequenced in a study of blood T cell repertoires in COVID-19. Measured with immunoSEQ multiplex PCR; TCRdb has only the in-frame clones, and not every one. The sample has about 200,000 clones, around 85% seen once. The sample comprised peripheral blood. All receptors come from a man in his forties or fifties who had recovered from COVID-19.

The chain is built from TRBV5-4 and TRBJ1-2; 7 nucleotides agree with TRBD1. The ends lost 5 bases at V and 0 bases at J; junction bases unmatched: 7. Germline V gives CDR1 SGHNT, CDR2 YYREEE (reference sequence). The CDR3 contains 15 residues. The CDR3 region has the DNA TGTGCCAGCAGATACGGGACAGCAGCTAACTATGGCTACACCTTC. Amino acid sequence: CASRYGTAANYGYTF.

The rearrangement links TRBV7-9 to TRBJ2-3; D is possibly TRBD1 (7 bases). In germline, CDR1 is SEHNR, CDR2 FQNEAQ (reference sequence). This CDR3 is built from 15 residues. Deletions cut 5 bases from V and 9 bases from J, with 21 bases between. The CDR3 DNA sequence: TGTGCCAGCAGCCTACTGGCTAGCCAGGGGGGAACGCAGTATTTT. Amino acid sequence: CASSLLASQGGTQYF.

This clone is a singleton in its sample. Relative to the germline gene, one junction end is altered; a read error may explain this. The chain recombines TRBV30 with TRBJ2-7, with TRBD2 matching 11 bases. The CDR3 contains 12 residues. Looked up from germline, CDR1 is GTSNPN and CDR2 is SVGIG (reference sequence). This CDR3 reads CAWSGPSGRILF. The CDR3 DNA reads as TGTGCCTGGAGTGGACCTAGCGGGAGGATTCTCTTC.

CDR3: CASSLQGRGETQYF. The CDR3, as DNA: TGCGCCAGCAGCTTACAGGGGAGAGGGGAGACCCAGTACTTC. This chain connects TRBV5-1 to TRBJ2-5; 7 bases agree with TRBD1. Germline trimming cut 2 bases from V and 5 bases from J; bases unmatched to any gene: 6. CDR1 and CDR2 (germline): SGHRS, YFSETQ. The CDR3 is 14 amino acids.

The chain has TRBV3-1 (or the pseudogene TRBV3-2) and TRBJ2-2; D is uncertain. The V end lost 11 bases, the J end lost 0 bases, and 16 bases lay between the germline ends. The CDR3 covers 15 residues. Germline loops: CDR1 LGHDT, CDR2 YNNKEL (reference sequence). The CDR3 region is CACGSELTNTGELFF. The CDR3 DNA sequence: TGTGCCTGCGGTTCGGAACTGACGAACACCGGGGAGCTGTTTTTT.

The V gene is TRBV9, the J gene TRBJ1-6, with D maybe TRBD1 (5 bases). The V and J ends lost 0 bases and 4 bases respectively, with 23 bases between them. CDR1 and CDR2 from the germline V gene are SGDLS and YYNGEE. There are 20 residues in the CDR3. The DNA for the CDR3 is TGTGCCAGCAGCGTAGGAGGTTATATGGGGCAGACTTCATATAATTCACCCCTCCACTTT. Amino acids: CASSVGGYMGQTSYNSPLHF.

This sequence joins TRBV5-1 and TRBJ2-6; 8 nucleotides line up with TRBD1. This CDR3 is built from 16 residues. The V and J ends lost 0 bases and 3 bases, in that order; junction bases with no gene match: 2. Looked up from germline, CDR1 is SGHRS and CDR2 is YFSETQ. CDR3 residues: CASSLAGGIGANVLTF. CDR3 in DNA: TGCGCCAGCAGCTTGGCAGGGGGCATTGGGGCCAACGTCCTGACTTTC.

The chain recombines TRBV5-4 with TRBJ1-1; the D is unclear. In germline, CDR1 is SGHNT, CDR2 YYREEE (reference sequence). Trimming took 1 base from V and 0 from J, leaving 7 bases between them. The CDR3 consists of 14 residues. CDR3 sequence reads: CASSLFGMNTEAFF. The DNA for the CDR3 is TGTGCCAGCAGCTTGTTCGGGATGAACACTGAAGCTTTCTTT.

The chain has TRBV19 and TRBJ1-5; D gene ambiguous. V gave up 5 bases and J gave up 0 bases, with 11 bases separating them. Germline V gene data show CDR1 as LNHDA and CDR2 as SQIVND (reference sequence). The length of the CDR3 is 15 residues. The CDR3 DNA follows: TGTGCCAGTAGTTCCCGGGATTATAGCAATCAGCCCCAGCATTTT. Translation gives CASSSRDYSNQPQHF. Supplemented by reference TRBV19 and TRBJ1-5, the full variable domain reads DGGITQSPKYLFRKEGQNVTLSCEQNLNHDAMYWYRQDPGQGLRLIYYSQIVNDFQKGDIAEGYSVSREKKESFPLTVTSAQKNPTAFYLCASSSRDYSNQPQHFGDGTRLSIL.

This chain connects TRBV7-3 to TRBJ1-2, with D uncertain. The CDR3 contains 10 residues. Trimming pared 8 bases from V and 8 bases from J, leaving 9 bases between. The V gene's germline CDR1 is SGHTA and CDR2 FQGTGA. Written as DNA, the CDR3 is TGTGCCAGCCGGAGTCGGGGCTACACCTTC. Encoded protein: CASRSRGYTF.

This clone was observed once. This rearrangement joins TRBV19 to TRBJ2-7; D is possibly TRBD2 (5 bases). V shed 6 bases and J shed 2 bases, with 14 bases lying between them. CDR1 is LNHDA and CDR2 is SQIVND in the germline V gene (reference sequence). This CDR3 comprises 14 residues. The CDR3 region is CASSKRQAAYEQYF. CDR3 coding DNA: TGTGCCAGTAGCAAGCGGCAGGCTGCCTACGAGCAGTACTTC.

The V gene is TRBV28, the J gene TRBJ2-2; D gene uncertain. Germline V gives CDR1 MDHEN, CDR2 SYDVKM. The germline V and J ends were trimmed by 1 base and 2 bases, with 11 bases remaining between them. This CDR3 comprises 16 residues. CDR3 sequence (DNA): TGTGCCAGCAGTTTATCACGGTCCCCCAACACCGGGGAGCTGTTTTTT. It specifies CASSLSRSPNTGELFF.

The chain recombines TRBV9 with TRBJ2-1; TRBD2 aligns across 8 bases. V shed 1 base, J shed 3 bases, and the junction held 3 bases outside the gene matches. The germline CDR1 and CDR2 sequences are SGDLS and YYNGEE. CDR3 length: 15 residues. The CDR3 protein is CASSVIAGNYNEQFF. The DNA of the CDR3 is TGTGCCAGCAGCGTAATAGCGGGAAACTACAATGAGCAGTTCTTC.

This chain links TRBV10-2 with TRBJ2-7, with 7 bases lining up with TRBD1. The CDR3 is 15 amino acids. The ends lost 5 bases at V and 3 bases at J; junction bases unmatched: 10. CDR1 is WSHSY, CDR2 SAAADI, per germline. The CDR3 coding sequence is TGCGCCAGCAGTCTTTTGCGGGCAGGGGGCTACGAGCAGTACTTC. Translated: CASSLLRAGGYEQYF.

J is TRBJ1-4 and V is TRBV6-6; D might be TRBD1 (5 bases). The V gene's germline CDR1 is MNHNY and CDR2 SVGAGI (reference sequence). Trimming stripped 6 bases from V and 8 bases from J, with 13 bases between. The CDR3 has 13 residues. The CDR3 DNA sequence: TGTGCCAGCAGGGGGGGGTCCGGGGAAAAACTGTTTTTT. This sequence encodes CASRGGSGEKLFF.

This clone came up once. The chain links TRBV7-3 to TRBJ2-2; 9 bases fit TRBD2. J was trimmed by 4 bases and V by 6 bases; bases with no gene match: 9. The germline gives CDR1 SGHTA, CDR2 FQGTGA. The CDR3 loop spans 16 amino acids. This CDR3 is CASSNVAGAGTGELFF. CDR3 nucleotides: TGTGCCAGCAGTAACGTAGCGGGAGCGGGCACCGGGGAGCTGTTTTTT.

V is TRBV7-3 and J is TRBJ2-3; D gene ambiguous. Germline CDR1 SGHTA, CDR2 FQGTGA. The CDR3 runs 14 residues. V was trimmed by 5 bases and J by 2 bases, leaving 11 bases between them. The DNA of the CDR3 is TGTGCCAGCAGCCTCGGCGGTTTCACAGATACGCAGTATTTT. It translates to CASSLGGFTDTQYF.

V usage is TRBV2 and J usage is TRBJ2-3, with 8 bases fitting TRBD1. The CDR3 has 15 amino acids. Unmatched junction bases numbered 10, after V lost 7 bases and J lost 4 bases. Per the germline V gene, CDR1 is SNHLY and CDR2 is FYNNEI. Written as DNA, the CDR3 is TGTGCCAGCACCAAGAACAGGGGGGTTTCAGATACGCAGTATTTT. Residues: CASTKNRGVSDTQYF. The variable domain in full, completed from reference TRBV2 and TRBJ2-3, reads EPEVTQTPSHQVTQMGQEVILRCVPISNHLYFYWYRQILGQKVEFLVSFYNNEISEKSEIFDDQFSVERPDGSNFTLKIRSTKLEDSAMYFCASTKNRGVSDTQYFGPGTRLTVL.

This clone was seen only once. The chain uses TRBV15 and TRBJ2-7, with 9 bases identical to TRBD2. This CDR3 spans 15 amino acids. Germline V CDR1 and CDR2: LNHNV, YYDKDF (reference sequence). J gave up 5 bases and V 1 base, and 6 bases lay outside the gene matches. CDR3 nucleotide sequence: TGTGCCACCAGCAGAGTGCTAGCGGGGCCCGACGAGCAGTACTTC. It translates to CATSRVLAGPDEQYF.

A single count supports this clone. This chain joins TRBV12-5 and TRBJ2-3; no clear D. This CDR3 region has 14 residues. Per the germline V gene, CDR1 is LGHNT and CDR2 is FRNRAP. V lost 4 bases, J lost 6 bases, and 14 bases lay in between. CDR3 nucleotides: TGTGCTAGTGGTTCCCTACTCATGTCCGATACGCAGTATTTT. Encoded protein: CASGSLLMSDTQYF.